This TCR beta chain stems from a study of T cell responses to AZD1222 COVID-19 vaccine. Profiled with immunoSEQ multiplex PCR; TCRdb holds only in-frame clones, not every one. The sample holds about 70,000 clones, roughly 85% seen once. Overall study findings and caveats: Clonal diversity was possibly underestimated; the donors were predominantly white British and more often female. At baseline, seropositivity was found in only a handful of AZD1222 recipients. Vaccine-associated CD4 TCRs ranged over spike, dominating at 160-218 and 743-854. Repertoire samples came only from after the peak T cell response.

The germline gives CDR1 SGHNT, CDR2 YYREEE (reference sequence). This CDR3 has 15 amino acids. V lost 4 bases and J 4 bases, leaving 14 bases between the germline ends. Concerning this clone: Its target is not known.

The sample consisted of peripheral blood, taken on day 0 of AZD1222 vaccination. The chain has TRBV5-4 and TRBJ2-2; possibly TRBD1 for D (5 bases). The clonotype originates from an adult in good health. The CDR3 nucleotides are TGTGCCAGCAGCGAGACCATAAGGGGCACCGGGGAGCTGTTTTTT. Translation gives CASSETIRGTGELFF.